A selection of T cell receptor beta chains follows, all from one sample in a study of identical twins. TCRdb redid the calling of the 5' RACE reads with MiXCR, one entry per CDR3 protein. The data show about 660,000 distinct CDR3 sequences, with 8.5% to 9% seen just once and around 0.98% held by the top ten. These data are also associated with another study on yellow fever vaccine responses in identical twins.

The sequenced sample consisted of PBMCs. The receptors stem from a young woman in good health. Both conserved end residues are part of each CDR3. The D gene is left open where the match is weak. Some rows have no size entry. The others give once, few or many, or a class for an expanded clone.

clone_size: .; d_call: TRBD1; j_call: TRBJ2-7; v_call: TRBV5-1; cdr3_aa: CASSRDRAGSYEQYF; cdr3_nt: TGCGCCAGCAGTAGGGACAGGGCCGGGTCCTACGAGCAGTACTTC
clone_size: many; d_call: TRBD1; j_call: TRBJ2-7; v_call: TRBV10-3; cdr3_aa: CAIRPPGQDHEQYF; cdr3_nt: TGTGCCATCAGACCCCCGGGACAGGATCACGAGCAGTACTTC
clone_size: .; d_call: .; j_call: TRBJ1-4; v_call: TRBV30; cdr3_aa: CAWSVRATNEKLFF; cdr3_nt: TGTGCCTGGAGTGTACGGGCAACTAATGAAAAACTGTTTTTT
clone_size: .; d_call: TRBD2; j_call: TRBJ2-3; v_call: TRBV30; cdr3_aa: CAWSYGRGVRTDTQYF; cdr3_nt: TGTGCCTGGAGCTACGGACGGGGGGTCCGCACAGATACGCAGTATTTT
clone_size: few; d_call: .; j_call: TRBJ2-2; v_call: TRBV9; cdr3_aa: CASSSWGQTNTGELFF; cdr3_nt: TGTGCCAGCTCTTCTTGGGGGCAGACGAACACCGGGGAGCTGTTTTTT
clone_size: many; d_call: .; j_call: TRBJ2-1; v_call: TRBV5-1; cdr3_aa: CASSLAPGLTHNEQFF; cdr3_nt: TGCGCCAGCAGCTTGGCCCCCGGACTAACACACAATGAGCAGTTCTTC
clone_size: few; d_call: .; j_call: TRBJ2-7; v_call: TRBV7-2; cdr3_aa: CASSSEGGGPYEQYF; cdr3_nt: TGTGCCAGCAGTTCGGAGGGGGGGGGACCCTACGAGCAGTACTTC
clone_size: many; d_call: .; j_call: TRBJ2-1; v_call: TRBV5-1; cdr3_aa: CASSLQVNEQFF; cdr3_nt: TGCGCCAGCAGCCTACAAGTCAATGAGCAGTTCTTC
clone_size: few; d_call: .; j_call: TRBJ1-1; v_call: TRBV7-9; cdr3_aa: CASSLATAGKRAFF; cdr3_nt: TGTGCCAGCAGCTTAGCGACGGCAGGTAAAAGAGCTTTCTTT
clone_size: many; d_call: TRBD2; j_call: TRBJ2-7; v_call: TRBV27; cdr3_aa: CATSISGSFEQYF; cdr3_nt: TGTGCCACCTCGATTAGCGGGAGCTTCGAGCAGTACTTC
clone_size: few; d_call: TRBD2; j_call: TRBJ2-3; v_call: TRBV25-1; cdr3_aa: CASTTYSGGETDTQYF; cdr3_nt: TGTGCCAGCACAACCTATAGCGGGGGGGAGACAGATACGCAGTATTTT
clone_size: many; d_call: .; j_call: TRBJ2-1; v_call: TRBV12-3/TRBV12-4; cdr3_aa: CASSSLNEQFF; cdr3_nt: TGTGCCAGCAGTTCCCTCAATGAGCAGTTCTTC
clone_size: .; d_call: TRBD1; j_call: TRBJ2-5; v_call: TRBV9; cdr3_aa: CASSVARDRGSETQYF; cdr3_nt: TGTGCCAGCAGCGTAGCCCGGGACAGGGGTTCGGAGACCCAGTACTTC
clone_size: .; d_call: .; j_call: TRBJ1-2; v_call: TRBV6-6; cdr3_aa: CASTDRPDTGYTF; cdr3_nt: TGTGCCAGCACCGACCGGCCGGATACAGGCTACACCTTC
clone_size: few; d_call: TRBD1; j_call: TRBJ2-3; v_call: TRBV10-3; cdr3_aa: CAISRTGADTQYF; cdr3_nt: TGTGCCATCAGTAGGACAGGGGCCGATACGCAGTATTTT
clone_size: many; d_call: TRBD2; j_call: TRBJ2-5; v_call: TRBV5-1; cdr3_aa: CASSLGAGDMETQYF; cdr3_nt: TGCGCCAGCAGCTTGGGTGCGGGAGATATGGAGACCCAGTACTTC
clone_size: few; d_call: .; j_call: TRBJ2-1; v_call: TRBV5-1; cdr3_aa: CASSLASSFSNEQFF; cdr3_nt: TGCGCCAGCAGCTTGGCTAGCTCGTTTAGCAATGAGCAGTTCTTC
clone_size: many; d_call: .; j_call: TRBJ2-1; v_call: TRBV10-3; cdr3_aa: CAISSGPSSYNEQFF; cdr3_nt: TGTGCCATCAGTAGCGGGCCTAGCTCCTACAATGAGCAGTTCTTC
clone_size: few; d_call: .; j_call: TRBJ2-1; v_call: TRBV5-6; cdr3_aa: CASSLTRGEQFF; cdr3_nt: TGTGCCAGCAGCTTGACGCGGGGTGAGCAGTTCTTC
clone_size: .; d_call: .; j_call: TRBJ2-3; v_call: TRBV6-6; cdr3_aa: CASSHRTDTQYF; cdr3_nt: TGTGCCAGCAGCCATCGCACAGATACGCAGTATTTT
clone_size: few; d_call: TRBD1; j_call: TRBJ2-1; v_call: TRBV19; cdr3_aa: CASSIGGQGRDNEQFF; cdr3_nt: TGTGCCAGTAGTATAGGAGGACAGGGTAGGGACAATGAGCAGTTCTTC
clone_size: few; d_call: TRBD2; j_call: TRBJ2-7; v_call: TRBV20-1; cdr3_aa: CSARKSGSYEQYF; cdr3_nt: TGCAGTGCTAGAAAGAGCGGGAGTTACGAGCAGTACTTC
clone_size: .; d_call: TRBD2; j_call: TRBJ2-5; v_call: TRBV5-1; cdr3_aa: CASTPGGGLRETQYF; cdr3_nt: TGCGCCAGCACCCCGGGCGGGGGGCTGAGAGAGACCCAGTACTTC
clone_size: .; d_call: .; j_call: TRBJ2-2; v_call: TRBV30; cdr3_aa: CAWTPHTGELFF; cdr3_nt: TGTGCCTGGACACCTCACACCGGGGAGCTGTTTTTT
clone_size: once; d_call: .; j_call: TRBJ2-1; v_call: TRBV12-3/TRBV12-4; cdr3_aa: CASLPLNKDEQFF; cdr3_nt: TGTGCCAGCCTACCTTTAAACAAGGATGAGCAGTTCTTC
clone_size: many; d_call: TRBD2; j_call: TRBJ2-7; v_call: TRBV20-1; cdr3_aa: CSASSHRLASYEQYF; cdr3_nt: TGCAGTGCTAGTTCGCATAGACTAGCGTCCTACGAGCAGTACTTC
clone_size: few; d_call: .; j_call: TRBJ2-5; v_call: TRBV4-3; cdr3_aa: CASSFRGSETQYF; cdr3_nt: TGCGCCAGCAGCTTCCGCGGTTCAGAGACCCAGTACTTC
clone_size: many; d_call: .; j_call: TRBJ2-7; v_call: TRBV28; cdr3_aa: CASSFLDGDEQYF; cdr3_nt: TGTGCCAGCAGTTTCTTAGACGGGGACGAGCAGTACTTC
clone_size: .; d_call: TRBD2; j_call: TRBJ2-7; v_call: TRBV14; cdr3_aa: CASRSTSGATYEQYF; cdr3_nt: TGTGCCAGCAGAAGCACTAGCGGAGCCACCTACGAGCAGTACTTC
clone_size: few; d_call: .; j_call: TRBJ2-7; v_call: TRBV3-1; cdr3_aa: CACTKDYQISSSYEQYF; cdr3_nt: TGTGCCTGCACCAAAGATTATCAGATTTCAAGCTCCTACGAGCAGTACTTC
clone_size: .; d_call: .; j_call: TRBJ1-2; v_call: TRBV27; cdr3_aa: CASSLSPGRVGYTF; cdr3_nt: TGTGCCAGCAGTTTATCACCAGGGAGAGTTGGCTACACCTTC
clone_size: many; d_call: TRBD1; j_call: TRBJ2-5; v_call: TRBV12-3/TRBV12-4; cdr3_aa: CASSLGGGRGETQYF; cdr3_nt: TGTGCCAGCAGTTTAGGAGGGGGCCGGGGAGAGACCCAGTACTTC
clone_size: .; d_call: TRBD2; j_call: TRBJ2-5; v_call: TRBV11-2; cdr3_aa: CASSLGVSGGKETQYF; cdr3_nt: TGTGCCAGCAGCTTAGGGGTTAGCGGGGGGAAAGAGACCCAGTACTTC
clone_size: .; d_call: .; j_call: TRBJ2-5; v_call: TRBV5-1; cdr3_aa: CASSLSAGQETQYF; cdr3_nt: TGCGCCAGCAGCTTAAGCGCGGGCCAAGAGACCCAGTACTTC
clone_size: .; d_call: .; j_call: TRBJ1-6; v_call: TRBV12-3/TRBV12-4; cdr3_aa: CASSFQGFNSPLHF; cdr3_nt: TGTGCCAGCAGTTTCCAGGGGTTCAATTCACCCCTCCACTTT
clone_size: many; d_call: .; j_call: TRBJ1-4; v_call: TRBV6-5; cdr3_aa: CASSYLGQGEKLFF; cdr3_nt: TGTGCCAGCAGTTATTTGGGTCAAGGTGAAAAACTGTTTTTT
clone_size: few; d_call: .; j_call: TRBJ2-2; v_call: TRBV5-1; cdr3_aa: CASSLGRGSAGELFF; cdr3_nt: TGCGCCAGCAGCTTGGGACGTGGGTCGGCCGGGGAGCTGTTTTTT
clone_size: few; d_call: .; j_call: TRBJ2-3; v_call: TRBV11-2; cdr3_aa: CASSLRRDPGYTDTQYF; cdr3_nt: TGTGCCAGCAGTCTGAGGCGGGACCCCGGATACACAGATACGCAGTATTTT
clone_size: few; d_call: .; j_call: TRBJ2-5; v_call: TRBV28; cdr3_aa: CASRPAYLTQETQYF; cdr3_nt: TGTGCCAGCAGACCCGCATACCTAACCCAAGAGACCCAGTACTTC
clone_size: .; d_call: .; j_call: TRBJ2-5; v_call: TRBV29-1; cdr3_aa: CSVESRTDQETQYF; cdr3_nt: TGCAGCGTTGAATCACGGACAGACCAAGAGACCCAGTACTTC
clone_size: few; d_call: .; j_call: TRBJ1-4; v_call: TRBV9; cdr3_aa: CASSVSSLNEKLFF; cdr3_nt: TGTGCCAGCAGCGTGTCCAGCCTCAATGAAAAACTGTTTTTT
clone_size: .; d_call: TRBD1; j_call: TRBJ2-1; v_call: TRBV7-7; cdr3_aa: CASSLTDRVNEQFF; cdr3_nt: TGTGCTAGCAGCTTGACGGACAGGGTCAATGAGCAGTTCTTC
clone_size: many; d_call: .; j_call: TRBJ2-7; v_call: TRBV13; cdr3_aa: CASSFGATGRQDEQYF; cdr3_nt: TGTGCCAGCAGCTTCGGGGCGACAGGGAGGCAGGACGAGCAGTACTTC
clone_size: .; d_call: TRBD2; j_call: TRBJ2-1; v_call: TRBV12-3/TRBV12-4; cdr3_aa: CASIPGTSGGARFF; cdr3_nt: TGTGCCAGCATCCCCGGGACTAGCGGGGGGGCTCGGTTCTTC
clone_size: many; d_call: .; j_call: TRBJ2-7; v_call: TRBV12-3/TRBV12-4; cdr3_aa: CASSFTPYEQYF; cdr3_nt: TGTGCCAGCAGTTTTACCCCCTACGAGCAGTACTTC
clone_size: .; d_call: .; j_call: TRBJ2-1; v_call: TRBV5-1; cdr3_aa: CASSEVSEQFF; cdr3_nt: TGCGCCAGCAGCGAGGTTAGTGAGCAGTTCTTC
clone_size: few; d_call: TRBD2; j_call: TRBJ2-1; v_call: TRBV7-8; cdr3_aa: CASSFGTRINEQFF; cdr3_nt: TGTGCCAGCAGCTTCGGGACTAGGATCAATGAGCAGTTCTTC
clone_size: many; d_call: .; j_call: TRBJ2-3; v_call: TRBV29-1; cdr3_aa: CSVEFATDTQYF; cdr3_nt: TGCAGCGTTGAATTTGCCACAGATACGCAGTATTTT